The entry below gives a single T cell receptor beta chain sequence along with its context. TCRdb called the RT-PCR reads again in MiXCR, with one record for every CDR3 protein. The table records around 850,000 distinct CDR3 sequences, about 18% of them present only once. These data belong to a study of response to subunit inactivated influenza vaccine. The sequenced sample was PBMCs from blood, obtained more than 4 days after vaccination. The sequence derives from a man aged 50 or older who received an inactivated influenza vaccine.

CDR3 protein: CASSPIAGAYEQYF. DNA of the CDR3: TGCGCCAGCAGCCCGATAGCGGGAGCCTACGAGCAGTACTTC. The V call is TRBV5-1, the J call TRBJ2-7; 9 bases align to TRBD2. The CDR3 runs 14 residues. Germline V gene data show CDR1 as SGHRS and CDR2 as YFSETQ. Unmatched junction bases numbered 4, after V lost 4 bases and J lost 2 bases.